This T cell receptor (beta chain) was found in a study of T-cell reconstitution after alpha-beta-depleted transplantation in children. In germline, CDR1 is SGHTA, CDR2 FQGNSA. The ends were cut back, 2 bases at V and 6 bases at J, with 16 bases in the middle. This CDR3 is 15 amino acids long. Unique molecular identifiers were used in preparing the TCRbeta library. TCRdb reprocessed the PCR reads via MiXCR and lists one record per CDR3 protein. The profile covers just under 550,000 distinct CDR3 sequences, with about 17% appearing a single time and less than 4% taken by the ten largest. The chain joins TRBV7-2 to TRBJ1-2; D remains unclear. Sample: PBMCs from the stem cell graft donor, taken from the stem cell graft. The sequence derives from a human donor who donated a stem cell graft to a child with acute lymphoblastic leukemia. For the CDR3, the DNA is TGTGCCAGCAGCTTACTAGTCGTCAGTTTGGATGGCTACACCTTC. Translated: CASSLLVVSLDGYTF.